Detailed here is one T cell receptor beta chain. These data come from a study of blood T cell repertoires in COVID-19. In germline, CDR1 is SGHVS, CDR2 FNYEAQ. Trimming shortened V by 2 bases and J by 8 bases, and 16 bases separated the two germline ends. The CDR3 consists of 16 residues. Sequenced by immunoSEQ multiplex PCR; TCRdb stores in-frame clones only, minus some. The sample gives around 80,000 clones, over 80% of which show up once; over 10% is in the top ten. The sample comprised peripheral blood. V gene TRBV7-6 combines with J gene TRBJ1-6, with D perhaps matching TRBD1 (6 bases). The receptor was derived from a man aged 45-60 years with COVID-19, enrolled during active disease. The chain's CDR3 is CASSLLSGTLHSPLHF. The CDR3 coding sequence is TGTGCCAGCAGCTTACTTAGCGGGACACTTCATTCACCCCTCCACTTT.